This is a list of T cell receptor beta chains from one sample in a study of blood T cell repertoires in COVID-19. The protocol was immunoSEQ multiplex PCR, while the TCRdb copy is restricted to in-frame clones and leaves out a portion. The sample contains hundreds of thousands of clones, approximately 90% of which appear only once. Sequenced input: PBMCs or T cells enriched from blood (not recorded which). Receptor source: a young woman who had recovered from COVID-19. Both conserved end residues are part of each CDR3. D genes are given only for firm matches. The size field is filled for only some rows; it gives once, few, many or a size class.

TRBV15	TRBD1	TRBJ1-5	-	CATGQGIPYSNQPQHF	TGTGCCACGGGACAGGGAATACCTTATAGCAATCAGCCCCAGCATTTT
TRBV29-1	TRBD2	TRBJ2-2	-	CRGGRLGEGLDAGELFF	TGCAGGGGCGGGAGATTGGGGGAGGGCCTAGATGCCGGGGAGCTGTTTTTT
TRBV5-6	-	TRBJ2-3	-	CASSLFDGSTDTQYF	TGTGCCAGCAGCTTATTTGACGGGAGCACAGATACGCAGTATTTT
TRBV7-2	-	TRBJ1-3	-	CASSLVGVTGNTIYF	TGTGCCAGCAGCTTAGTCGGGGTCACTGGAAACACCATATATTTT
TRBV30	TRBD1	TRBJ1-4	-	CAWSLGTGRSEKLFF	TGTGCCTGGAGCCTTGGGACAGGAAGGAGTGAAAAACTGTTTTTT
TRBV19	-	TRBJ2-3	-	CASSIGPPPDSTDTQYF	TGTGCCAGTAGTATAGGACCCCCCCCGGACTCCACAGATACGCAGTATTTT
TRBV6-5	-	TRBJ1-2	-	CAASGGKWGYTF	TGCGCAGCGTCGGGGGGGAAGTGGGGCTACACCTTC
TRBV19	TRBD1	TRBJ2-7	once	CASSMGQGAHEQYF	TGTGCCAGTAGTATGGGACAGGGGGCCCACGAGCAGTACTTC
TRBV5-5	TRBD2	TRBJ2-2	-	CASSFLAVRGTGELFF	TGTGCCAGCAGTTTCCTAGCGGTTCGGGGCACCGGGGAGCTGTTTTTT
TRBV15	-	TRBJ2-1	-	CATSGGQLSYNEQFF	TGTGCCACCAGCGGTGGACAGTTATCCTACAATGAGCAGTTCTTC
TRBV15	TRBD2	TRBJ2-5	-	CATSRVGLAGGGETQYF	TGTGCCACCAGCAGAGTCGGCCTAGCGGGAGGGGGGGAGACCCAGTACTTC
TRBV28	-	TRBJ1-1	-	CASSLGRGWNTEAFF	TGTGCCAGCAGTTTGGGGCGGGGATGGAACACTGAAGCTTTCTTT
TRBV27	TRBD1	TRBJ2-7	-	CASSRDRGYEQYF	TGTGCCAGCAGTCGGGACAGGGGCTACGAGCAGTACTTC
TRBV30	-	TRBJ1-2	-	CAWSDRGSFRVSRHYGYTF	TGTGCCTGGAGTGACCGAGGGTCCTTCCGGGTCTCTAGACACTATGGCTACACCTTC
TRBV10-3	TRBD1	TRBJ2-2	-	CAISVAGQADTGELFF	TGTGCCATCAGTGTGGCGGGACAGGCCGACACCGGGGAGCTGTTTTTT
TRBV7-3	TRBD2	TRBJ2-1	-	CASSPHMGGSRANEQFF	TGTGCCAGCAGCCCCCACATGGGCGGGAGTAGGGCCAATGAGCAGTTCTTC
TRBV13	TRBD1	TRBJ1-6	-	CASSLRQGANSPLHF	TGTGCCAGCAGCTTACGACAGGGGGCAAATTCACCCCTCCACTTT
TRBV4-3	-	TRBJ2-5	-	CASSQDLLGETQYF	TGCGCCAGCAGCCAAGATTTACTTGGAGAGACCCAGTACTTC
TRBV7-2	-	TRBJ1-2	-	CASSLSAGPQNYGYTF	TGTGCCAGCAGCTTATCGGCAGGGCCTCAGAACTATGGCTACACCTTC
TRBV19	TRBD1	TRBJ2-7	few	CASSMGTGSYEQYF	TGTGCCAGTAGTATGGGGACAGGGTCCTACGAGCAGTACTTC
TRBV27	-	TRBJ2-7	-	CASSFGAGAVYEQYF	TGTGCCAGCAGTTTCGGGGCAGGGGCGGTTTACGAGCAGTACTTC
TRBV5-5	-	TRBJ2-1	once	CASSLGHIEQFF	TGTGCCAGCAGCTTAGGACATATTGAGCAGTTCTTC
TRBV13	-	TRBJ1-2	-	CASSFWEGGTNYGYTF	TGTGCCAGCAGCTTCTGGGAGGGGGGAACTAACTATGGCTACACCTTC
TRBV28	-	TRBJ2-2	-	CASGFRVTGELFF	TGTGCCAGCGGTTTCAGGGTGACCGGGGAGCTGTTTTTT
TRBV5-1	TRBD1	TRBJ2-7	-	CASSLVGTGIAEQYF	TGCGCCAGCAGCTTGGTGGGGACAGGGATCGCCGAGCAGTACTTC
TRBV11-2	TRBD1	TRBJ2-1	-	CASSLEQGEKYNEQFF	TGTGCCAGCAGCTTAGAACAGGGGGAAAAATACAATGAGCAGTTCTTC
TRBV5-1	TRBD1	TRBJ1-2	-	CASSPTGQGALGYTF	TGCGCCAGCAGCCCTACGGGACAGGGGGCGCTGGGCTACACCTTC
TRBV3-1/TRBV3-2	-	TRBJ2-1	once	CASSQSRVSYNEQFF	TGTGCCAGCAGCCAATCCCGGGTCTCCTACAATGAGCAGTTCTTC
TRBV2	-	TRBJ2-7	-	CAMAFGGVSYEQYF	TGTGCCATGGCCTTCGGGGGAGTTTCCTACGAGCAGTACTTC
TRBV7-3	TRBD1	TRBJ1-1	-	CASTREARFVQGADEAFF	TGTGCCAGCACCAGGGAGGCCCGCTTTGTTCAGGGGGCTGATGAAGCTTTCTTT
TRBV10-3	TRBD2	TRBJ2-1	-	CAIKEVSGSSSSYNEQFF	TGTGCCATCAAGGAAGTTAGCGGGTCCTCTAGCTCCTACAATGAGCAGTTCTTC
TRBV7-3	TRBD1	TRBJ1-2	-	CASSLTGQTGGYTF	TGTGCCAGCAGCTTAACGGGACAGACTGGGGGCTACACCTTC
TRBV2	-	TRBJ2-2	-	CASNERGELFF	TGTGCCAGCAACGAGCGCGGGGAGCTGTTTTTT
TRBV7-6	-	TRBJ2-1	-	CASSLARVPGSNEQFF	TGTGCCAGCAGCTTAGCGAGGGTCCCCGGGAGCAATGAGCAGTTCTTC
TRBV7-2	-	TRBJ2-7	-	CASSSSGFSQYEQYF	TGTGCCAGCAGCTCAAGCGGGTTCAGTCAATACGAGCAGTACTTC